This T cell receptor (beta chain) is from a study of vaccination and CD4 T cells after COVID-19. Whole-study results and caveats: Convalescent patients had a median about 90% of post-vaccine SARS-CoV-2-reactive clones that were detected only after vaccination, not before it.

Comments on this clonotype: What it binds is unknown.

The germline V gene encodes CDR1 MNHNS and CDR2 SASEGT. The CDR3 runs 12 residues. The V end was cut by 7 bases, the J end by 5 bases, with 10 bases between. Cultured CD4+ T-cell DNA underwent Oncomine TCR Beta short-read sequencing. TCRdb used MiXCR to reprocess the PCR reads, holding one entry per CDR3 protein. The data hold about 8,800 distinct CDR3 sequences, with 60% observed a single time. The treatment was: approximately 9-day PBMC culture with coronavirus spike peptide pools or control peptides (ViraFEST assay). Having spent 10 days in culture, CD4+ T cells were then isolated by negative selection.

The chain has TRBV6-1 and TRBJ2-3, with D perhaps matching TRBD2 (5 bases). The source of this sequence is a human donor with COVID-19. Here the sequenced sample was cultured CD4+ T cells from blood, taken after SARS-CoV-2 vaccination. The CDR3 reads CASTRRGDTQYF. In nucleotides, the CDR3 is TGTGCCAGCACCCGCCGGGGAGATACGCAGTATTTT.